One and the same sample provided the 27 T cell receptor beta chains below, sequenced in a study of shared clonotypes between healthy human individuals. Clones were sequenced by immunoSEQ multiplex PCR, and TCRdb holds only the in-frame ones, with some missing. Among around 700,000 clones listed, 74% were seen once. The sequenced sample was memory CD4+ T cells sorted from blood. The subset denotes: CD45RA-negative fraction. These receptors all stem from a woman aged 30 to 39 in good health.

In the case of this clone: At the DNA level, this CDR3 is encoded by other sequences in the same sample as well. The rearrangement joins TRBV30 to TRBJ1-3; D is ambiguous. V was trimmed by 5 bases and J by 4 bases, leaving 3 bases between them. The CDR3 has 10 residues. The germline CDR1 and CDR2 sequences are GTSNPN and SVGIG (reference sequence). The CDR3 region has the DNA TGTGCCTGGGGGGGAAACACCATATATTTT. It specifies CAWGGNTIYF.

This chain links TRBV25-1 with TRBJ2-7; D perhaps matches TRBD1 (5 bases). The ends were cut back, 5 bases at V and 0 bases at J, with 11 bases in the middle. CDR3 size: 14 residues. The germline V gene has CDR1 MGHDK and CDR2 SYGVNS. The CDR3 nucleotides read TGTGCCAGCAGTCCCCAGGGCTACTCCTACGAGCAGTACTTC. Translating it yields CASSPQGYSYEQYF.

V gene TRBV18 combines with J gene TRBJ1-2; D is ambiguous. Germline loops: CDR1 KGHSH, CDR2 LQKENI. Trimming stripped 5 bases from V and 0 bases from J, with 4 bases between. The CDR3 totals 12 residues. CDR3 nucleotide sequence: TGTGCCAGCTCATCTACTAACTATGGCTACACCTTC. This gives the protein CASSSTNYGYTF.

The rearrangement uses TRBV9 and TRBJ1-2, with unresolved D. Trimming stripped 2 bases from V and 2 bases from J, with 7 bases between. The CDR3 loop spans 13 amino acids. Germline CDR1 SGDLS, CDR2 YYNGEE. CDR3 sequence reads: CASSVDTNYGYTF. The CDR3 DNA reads TGTGCCAGCAGCGTGGATACCAACTATGGCTACACCTTC.

V usage is TRBV29-1 and J usage is TRBJ2-3; no clear D. CDR3 size: 11 residues. Germline V gene lookup returns CDR1 SQVTM and CDR2 ANQGSEA. V was trimmed by 1 base and J by 7 bases, leaving 6 bases between them. The CDR3 loop is CSVEVGNTQYF. The DNA for the CDR3 is TGCAGCGTTGAAGTAGGCAATACGCAGTATTTT.

About this clone: Its ends do not fully match the called genes, so a read error is possible. The V call is TRBV20-1, the J call TRBJ2-7; no firm D call. The CDR3 extends over 11 amino acids. Germline values: CDR1 DFQATT, CDR2 SNEGSKA (reference sequence). The CDR3 sequence is CSAREYYEQYF. The CDR3 nucleotides read TGCAGTGCCAGAGAGTATTACGAGCAGTACTTC.

V is TRBV15 and J is TRBJ2-5; tentatively, D is TRBD1 or TRBD2 (5 bases each). The CDR3 is 13 amino acids. Germline assignment: CDR1 LNHNV and CDR2 YYDKDF (reference sequence). Trimming removed 1 base from V and 4 bases from J, with 7 bases in between. This CDR3 reads CATSRGDRETQYF. CDR3 in DNA: TGTGCCACCAGCAGAGGGGACCGAGAGACCCAGTACTTC.

V gene TRBV29-1 combines with J gene TRBJ2-7, with TRBD1 matching over 8 bases. V lost 8 bases to trimming and J lost 3 bases; unmatched junction nucleotides: 9. There are 13 residues in the CDR3. The germline CDR1 and CDR2 sequences are SQVTM and ANQGSEA. For the CDR3, the DNA is TGCAGCCCCCGAAGGGACAGGCTCTACGAGCAGTACTTC. Its translation: CSPRRDRLYEQYF.

This chain connects TRBV18 to TRBJ2-5; D is possibly TRBD2 (5 bases). This CDR3 region has 17 residues. V was pared by 0 bases and J by 4 bases, with 18 bases between. Germline V CDR1 and CDR2: KGHSH, LQKENI. The CDR3 DNA is TGTGCCAGCTCACCACCGCAGGACTCCTTAAGTGTAGAGACCCAGTACTTC. Translation: CASSPPQDSLSVETQYF. Full variable domain (missing parts from reference TRBV18 and TRBJ2-5): NAGVMQNPRHLVRRRGQEARLRCSPMKGHSHVYWYRQLPEEGLKFMVYLQKENIIDESGMPKERFSAEFPKEGPSILRIQQVVRGDSAAYFCASSPPQDSLSVETQYFGPGTRLLVL.

The V gene is TRBV6-5, the J gene TRBJ2-1; no firm D call. CDR3 length: 15 residues. Per germline, CDR1 MNHEY and CDR2 SVGAGI. V shed 3 bases and J shed 3 bases, with 12 bases lying between them. The CDR3 reads CASSYSTANYNEQFF. CDR3 in DNA: TGTGCCAGCAGTTATAGCACAGCGAACTACAATGAGCAGTTCTTC.

This clone was picked up one time. The chain carries TRBV7-3 and TRBJ1-4; tentatively, D is TRBD1 (5 bases). Germline V CDR1 and CDR2: SGHTA, FQGTGA. V dropped 1 base and J dropped 4 bases, with 10 bases sitting between them. The CDR3 runs 15 residues. CDR3 DNA sequence: TGTGCCAGCAGCTTAAGTACAGGTAATAATGAAAAACTGTTTTTT. It codes for CASSLSTGNNEKLFF.

This clone occurred once. The rearrangement joins TRBV28 to TRBJ1-4, with TRBD1 matching 7 bases. The V gene end was trimmed by 10 bases and the J gene end by 5 bases; junction bases not matched to a gene: 4. Germline loops: CDR1 MDHEN, CDR2 SYDVKM. The CDR3 covers 12 residues. CDR3 sequence: CATSGQNEKLFF. In DNA form, the CDR3 reads TGTGCCACCTCGGGACAGAATGAAAAACTGTTTTTT.

The CDR3 loop is CASSQPTSGRAKGGDTQYF. The CDR3 nucleotides are TGCGCCAGCAGCCAGCCGACTAGCGGGAGGGCCAAAGGTGGAGATACGCAGTATTTT. V is TRBV4-1 and J is TRBJ2-3, with 14 bases matching TRBD2. The CDR3 has 19 amino acids. CDR1 is MGHRA and CDR2 is YSYEKL in the germline V gene. V shed 3 bases and J 5 bases; nucleotides not matched to a gene: 13.

V is TRBV19 and J is TRBJ2-2; possibly TRBD2 for D (5 bases). The length of the CDR3 is 14 residues. V lost 7 bases and J 1 base, leaving 10 bases between the germline ends. Germline CDR1 LNHDA, CDR2 SQIVND (reference sequence). CDR3 protein: CASNLRGNTGELFF. CDR3 in DNA: TGTGCCAGTAACCTCCGGGGGAACACCGGGGAGCTGTTTTTT.

This chain joins TRBV19 and TRBJ2-6; D remains ambiguous. Looked up from germline, CDR1 is LNHDA and CDR2 is SQIVND (reference sequence). The CDR3 is 15 amino acids. V lost 3 bases and J 2 bases, leaving 8 bases between the germline ends. CDR3 sequence reads: CASSILPAGANVLTF. In DNA form, the CDR3 reads TGTGCCAGTAGTATTCTCCCCGCTGGGGCCAACGTCCTGACTTTC. Drawing the rest from reference TRBV19 and TRBJ2-6, the complete variable domain is DGGITQSPKYLFRKEGQNVTLSCEQNLNHDAMYWYRQDPGQGLRLIYYSQIVNDFQKGDIAEGYSVSREKKESFPLTVTSAQKNPTAFYLCASSILPAGANVLTFGAGSRLTVL.

With regard to this clone: This could be a read error, since a much larger clone is one nucleotide away. In the same sample, other DNA sequences code for this CDR3. This chain connects TRBV6-6 to TRBJ2-7; D gene unclear. Germline CDR1 reads MNHNY; CDR2 reads SVGAGI (reference sequence). Trimming took off 4 bases at V and 0 bases at J, with 4 bases between the two ends. The CDR3 runs to 12 residues. CDR3 residues: CASSLSSYEQYF. For the CDR3, the DNA is TGTGCCAGCAGTTTAAGCTCCTACGAGCAGTACTTC.

This clone was recorded a few times. The rearrangement links TRBV27 to TRBJ2-7; the match to TRBD1 covers 7 bases. V trimming: 6 bases; J trimming: 5 bases; junction bases outside the gene matches: 7. There are 13 residues in the CDR3. Germline CDR1 reads MNHEY; CDR2 reads SMNVEV (reference sequence). CDR3 bases: TGTGCCAGCAGATTACAGGGGATAGACGAGCAGTACTTC. Its translation is CASRLQGIDEQYF.

This clone was counted only a few times. The V and J genes are TRBV27 and TRBJ2-3; perhaps D is TRBD1 or TRBD2 (5 bases each). CDR3 length: 14 residues. Trimming shortened V by 7 bases and J by 2 bases, and 13 bases separated the two germline ends. CDR1 and CDR2 (germline): MNHEY, SMNVEV (reference sequence). In nucleotides, the CDR3 is TGTGCCAGCACCGACGGGACGTACACAGATACGCAGTATTTT. Its translation: CASTDGTYTDTQYF.

The gene calls are TRBV7-7 and TRBJ2-1; 12 nucleotides align to TRBD2. Germline CDR1 is SSHAT and CDR2 is FNYEAQ (reference sequence). V lost 5 bases and J lost 5; bases outside the gene matches: 4. The CDR3 is made up of 15 amino acids. As DNA, the CDR3 is TGTGCCAGCAGCCCTCGACTAGCGGGGGACAATGAGCAGTTCTTC. Its translation is CASSPRLAGDNEQFF.

In its sample, this clone was seen a few times. J is TRBJ1-2 and V is TRBV28, with 9 nucleotides matching TRBD1. Trimming cost V 6 bases and J 7 bases; bases outside gene matches: 9. The CDR3 sequence is 14 residues long. Germline V gene data show CDR1 as MDHEN and CDR2 as SYDVKM. The CDR3 DNA reads TGTGCCAGCAGGATGTGGGACAGGGCCAGTGGCTACACCTTC. It is translated as CASRMWDRASGYTF.

The chain combines TRBV7-9 with TRBJ1-1; TRBD1 matches at 9 bases. The CDR3 contains 14 residues. Germline V CDR1 and CDR2: SEHNR, FQNEAQ (reference sequence). V lost 4 bases and J lost 4; bases outside the gene matches: 4. The chain's CDR3 is CASSSRQGGTEAFF. The CDR3 nucleotides read TGTGCCAGCAGCTCCCGACAGGGGGGCACTGAAGCTTTCTTT.

The V gene is TRBV5-1, the J gene TRBJ1-1; D unclear. Trimming removed 0 bases at V and 3 bases at J, with 6 bases between. Germline loops: CDR1 SGHRS, CDR2 YFSETQ. The CDR3 totals 13 residues. This chain's CDR3 is CASSLARDTEAFF. In nucleotides, the CDR3 is TGCGCCAGCAGCTTGGCAAGGGACACTGAAGCTTTCTTT.

The chain uses TRBV11-2 and TRBJ1-5, with no clear D. Germline assignment: CDR1 SGHAT and CDR2 FQNNGV. Trimming shortened V by 2 bases and J by 3 bases, and 5 bases separated the two germline ends. This CDR3 region has 13 residues. The CDR3: CASSLYPNQPQHF. The CDR3 DNA is TGTGCCAGCAGCTTATATCCCAATCAGCCCCAGCATTTT. Combining the CDR3 with reference TRBV11-2 and TRBJ1-5 gives the whole variable domain EAGVAQSPRYKIIEKRQSVAFWCNPISGHATLYWYQQILGQGPKLLIQFQNNGVVDDSQLPKDRFSAERLKGVDSTLKIQPAKLEDSAVYLCASSLYPNQPQHFGDGTRLSIL.

Of note for this clone: Other DNA sequences from this sample encode an identical CDR3 as well. The chain carries TRBV2 and TRBJ2-3, with TRBD2 matching over 9 bases. Germline loops: CDR1 SNHLY, CDR2 FYNNEI. The CDR3 length is 15 residues. Losses at the gene ends were 6 bases for V and 1 base for J; bases not matched to a gene: 5. For the CDR3, the DNA is TGTGCCAGCAGGGCGGGACTAGCCGGCACAGATACGCAGTATTTT. Its protein product is CASRAGLAGTDTQYF.

This chain connects TRBV6-6 to TRBJ1-1, with unresolved D. CDR1 MNHNY and CDR2 SVGAGI come from the germline V gene (reference sequence). The CDR3 is 15 residues long. V shed 2 bases and J shed 2 bases, with 12 bases lying between them. Here the CDR3 reads CASSYGSDFNTEAFF. The CDR3 nucleotides read TGTGCCAGCAGTTACGGGTCAGACTTTAACACTGAAGCTTTCTTT.

About this clone: The same CDR3 arises from other DNA sequences in this sample as well. The chain is built from TRBV5-1 and TRBJ2-1, with D hard to call. The CDR3 covers 12 residues. Trimming shortened V by 1 base and J by 10 bases, and 9 bases separated the two germline ends. CDR1 is SGHRS, CDR2 YFSETQ, per germline. The DNA of the CDR3 is TGCGCCAGCAGCTTGACCCAGAACGAGCAGTTCTTC. It specifies CASSLTQNEQFF.

As regards this clone: This sample includes further DNA sequences coding for the same CDR3. The chain combines TRBV5-4 with TRBJ2-7; no firm D call. CDR1 is SGHNT and CDR2 is YYREEE in the germline V gene (reference sequence). V gave up 3 bases and J gave up 3 bases, with 4 bases separating them. The CDR3 sequence is 11 residues long. In nucleotides, the CDR3 is TGTGCCAGCAGCTCGGACTACGAGCAGTACTTC. This sequence encodes CASSSDYEQYF.